Below, 28 T cell receptor beta chains from the same sample are listed, as sequenced in a study of OX40 agonist ivuxolimab in advanced cancers. The table came from immunoSEQ multiplex PCR; TCRdb's copy has only in-frame clones and leaves some out. This sample has 12,000 to 15,000 clones; 65% to 80% occur once, and the top ten carry around a third. The material sequenced was CD4+ or CD8+ T cells sorted from blood, taken in a trial of the OX40 agonist ivuxolimab. These receptors were taken from an adult with an advanced solid tumor such as melanoma, head and neck, liver or kidney cancer.

This clone came up a few times. The chain joins TRBV19 to TRBJ1-1; D is possibly TRBD1 (5 bases). V was trimmed by 9 bases and J by 4 bases, leaving 15 bases between them. The germline gives CDR1 LNHDA, CDR2 SQIVND (reference sequence). This CDR3 has 13 residues. DNA for the CDR3: TGTGCCAGCGCACTGGGGCCTCGCACTGAAGCTTTCTTT. Translated, it gives CASALGPRTEAFF.

About this clone: The junction does not match germline at one end; this may be a read error. The J gene is TRBJ2-3, the V gene TRBV7-7, with unresolved D. Germline lookup yields CDR1 SSHAT and CDR2 FNYEAQ (reference sequence). The CDR3 spans 14 residues. For the CDR3, the DNA is TGTGCTAGCAGCCCCACGGACCTGCCAGATACGCAGTATTTT. It yields the protein CASSPTDLPDTQYF.

The chain links TRBV7-9 to TRBJ1-1; D is unresolved. V was shortened by 3 bases and J by 5 bases, with 7 bases between the two germline ends. The CDR3 is 12 amino acids. Germline-derived CDR1 and CDR2 are SEHNR and FQNEAQ (reference sequence). The CDR3 nucleotides read TGTGCCAGCAGCTTTTCGGGTACTGAAGCTTTCTTT. Translated: CASSFSGTEAFF.

This rearrangement joins TRBV7-9 to TRBJ2-1; 15 bases are shared with TRBD2. The V and J ends lost 4 bases and 12 bases, in that order; junction bases with no gene match: 4. In germline, CDR1 is SEHNR, CDR2 FQNEAQ (reference sequence). The CDR3 consists of 14 residues. CDR3 bases: TGTGCCAGCAGCTCTGGACTAGCGGGAGGGCGGCAGTTCTTC. Protein product: CASSSGLAGGRQFF.

This clone is labeled as medium-sized (0.01 to 0.1%). The chain combines TRBV10-3 with TRBJ2-5; 13 bases fit TRBD2. From germline, CDR1 is ENHRY and CDR2 SYGVKD. The CDR3 loop spans 17 amino acids. V lost 3 bases, J lost 5 bases, and 9 bases stayed unmatched. CDR3 nucleotide sequence: TGTGCCATCAGTGACCAAGGACTAGCGGGAGTCGGGGAGACCCAGTACTTC. This codes for CAISDQGLAGVGETQYF.

The chain couples TRBV6-1 to TRBJ2-1; D may be TRBD2 (5 bases). Germline values: CDR1 MNHNS, CDR2 SASEGT. Trimming took off 0 bases at V and 4 bases at J, with 10 bases between the two ends. CDR3 length: 15 amino acids. CDR3 nucleotides: TGTGCCAGCAGTGAAGCGGGAGTGATTTACAATGAGCAGTTCTTC. Its translation is CASSEAGVIYNEQFF.

This sequence joins TRBV2 and TRBJ2-1; TRBD2 agrees at 14 bases. The V gene end was trimmed by 6 bases and the J gene end by 5 bases; junction bases not matched to a gene: 9. From germline, CDR1 is SNHLY and CDR2 FYNNEI. The CDR3 extends over 17 amino acids. CDR3 bases: TGTGCCAGCAGGAATCCGGGACTAGCGGGAGTAGACAATGAGCAGTTCTTC. It translates to CASRNPGLAGVDNEQFF.

The genes are TRBV11-2 and TRBJ1-2; 7 bases align to TRBD1. The CDR3 has 17 amino acids. The germline V gene encodes CDR1 SGHAT and CDR2 FQNNGV. V trimming: 5 bases; J trimming: 2 bases; junction bases outside the gene matches: 14. This CDR3 is CASSPAGTEDQNYGYTF. As DNA, the CDR3 is TGTGCCAGCAGCCCCGCCGGGACAGAGGATCAGAACTATGGCTACACCTTC. The full variable domain, its missing parts supplied by reference TRBV11-2 and TRBJ1-2, is EAGVAQSPRYKIIEKRQSVAFWCNPISGHATLYWYQQILGQGPKLLIQFQNNGVVDDSQLPKDRFSAERLKGVDSTLKIQPAKLEDSAVYLCASSPAGTEDQNYGYTFGSGTRLTVV.

The rearrangement links TRBV11-2 to TRBJ2-1; 9 bases fit TRBD1. The CDR3 spans 15 residues. The trim removed 5 bases at V and 3 bases at J, leaving 5 bases unmatched. The germline V gene has CDR1 SGHAT and CDR2 FQNNGV. This CDR3 is CASSKGQGGYNEQFF. Here the CDR3 DNA reads TGTGCCAGCAGCAAGGGACAGGGAGGCTACAATGAGCAGTTCTTC.

This clone was detected a few times. The CDR3 region has the DNA TGTGCCAGCAGATTAAGAGGGGGTAATAGCAATCAGCCCCAGCATTTT. This translates into CASRLRGGNSNQPQHF. The chain combines TRBV28 with TRBJ1-5; TRBD1 might be the D (6 bases). This CDR3 has 16 amino acids. V was trimmed by 6 bases and J by 0 bases, leaving 15 bases between them. Germline V lookup: CDR1 MDHEN, CDR2 SYDVKM.

The chain has TRBV23-1 and TRBJ2-7; D not resolved. TRBV23-1 is classed as an ORF, of uncertain function. The CDR3 loop spans 15 amino acids. V was clipped by 1 base and J by 0 bases, with 10 bases between them. This chain's CDR3 is CASSQLRVSSYEQYF. The CDR3 bases are TGCGCCAGCAGTCAATTAAGGGTTAGCTCCTACGAGCAGTACTTC.

Within the sample, this clone is medium-sized (0.01 to 0.1%). This sample also contains other DNA sequences that code for the same CDR3. The chain uses TRBV25-1 and TRBJ1-2; D gene uncertain. V lost 5 bases and J 3 bases, leaving 7 bases between the germline ends. There are 12 residues in the CDR3. Germline V CDR1 and CDR2: MGHDK, SYGVNS. The CDR3 loop is CASSWGYYGYTF. The CDR3 nucleotides are TGTGCCAGCAGTTGGGGATACTATGGCTACACCTTC.

The V and J genes are TRBV19 and TRBJ1-2; no reliable D call. Germline V lookup: CDR1 LNHDA, CDR2 SQIVND (reference sequence). Trimming took off 0 bases at V and 4 bases at J, with 21 bases between the two ends. The CDR3 contains 18 residues. CDR3 sequence (DNA): TGTGCCAGTAGTATAGAAAACAGTTATCGTCGGTCCGCCTATGGCTACACCTTC. The encoded protein is CASSIENSYRRSAYGYTF.

This clone showed up just a few times. The rearrangement joins TRBV11-3 to TRBJ2-1; D possibly matches TRBD1 or TRBD2 (5 bases each). The germline V and J ends were trimmed by 1 base and 2 bases, with 12 bases remaining between them. This CDR3 is built from 16 residues. Per the germline V gene, CDR1 is SGHNT and CDR2 is YENEEA. The CDR3 spells CASSLVGDGPYNEQFF. The CDR3 DNA reads as TGTGCCAGCAGCTTAGTCGGGGACGGTCCCTACAATGAGCAGTTCTTC.

The chain is built from TRBV5-4 and TRBJ1-1; 7 positions match TRBD1. The CDR3 contains 16 residues. Germline V gene lookup returns CDR1 SGHNT and CDR2 YYREEE (reference sequence). With V trimmed by 4 bases and J by 1 base, 10 bases remained unmatched. The CDR3 is CASSPGGKWANTEAFF. The CDR3 nucleotides are TGTGCCAGCAGCCCAGGGGGTAAGTGGGCGAACACTGAAGCTTTCTTT.

This clone was observed a few times. The chain is built from TRBV30 and TRBJ2-1; 9 bases line up with TRBD2. V gave up 1 base and J gave up 3 bases; unmatched junction bases: 4. The length of the CDR3 is 15 residues. Germline CDR1 GTSNPN, CDR2 SVGIG (reference sequence). The CDR3 DNA reads TGTGCCTGGAGTGGACTAGCGGAGAACTACAATGAGCAGTTCTTC. Its protein product is CAWSGLAENYNEQFF.

This rearrangement joins TRBV13 to TRBJ1-1; 8 bases are shared with TRBD1. This CDR3 spans 15 amino acids. Germline V gene sequence: CDR1 PRHDT, CDR2 FYEKMQ (reference sequence). The V gene end was trimmed by 4 bases and the J gene end by 0 bases; junction bases not matched to a gene: 4. CDR3 residues: CASSWDRTLNTEAFF. CDR3 DNA sequence: TGTGCCAGCAGCTGGGACAGGACCCTGAACACTGAAGCTTTCTTT. The full variable domain, in which reference TRBV13 and TRBJ1-1 provide the parts outside the CDR3, is AAGVIQSPRHLIKEKRETATLKCYPIPRHDTVYWYQQGPGQDPQFLISFYEKMQSDKGSIPDRFSAQQFSDYHSELNMSSLELGDSALYFCASSWDRTLNTEAFFGQGTRLTVV.

The chain uses TRBV9 and TRBJ2-2, with 7 nucleotides matching TRBD1. Per germline, CDR1 SGDLS and CDR2 YYNGEE. The CDR3 has 15 residues. The V segment lost 5 bases and the J segment 7 bases; nucleotides outside the gene matches: 11. CDR3 nucleotides: TGTGCCAGCAGATCCGGGACAGAACTCAGCGGGGAGCTGTTTTTT. It is translated as CASRSGTELSGELFF.

A few counts support this clone. The chain joins TRBV4-1 to TRBJ2-7, with TRBD1 matching 8 bases. The CDR3 loop spans 13 amino acids. In germline, CDR1 is MGHRA, CDR2 YSYEKL. The V segment lost 8 bases and the J segment 7 bases; nucleotides outside the gene matches: 10. Here the CDR3 reads CASSPRTGREQYF. CDR3 coding DNA: TGCGCCAGCTCTCCTCGGACAGGGAGGGAGCAGTACTTC.

The rearrangement joins TRBV6-1 to TRBJ2-7; D is unclear. The ends were cut back, 6 bases at V and 4 bases at J, with 10 bases in the middle. The CDR3 runs to 12 residues. The germline V gene encodes CDR1 MNHNS and CDR2 SASEGT. CDR3 loop: CASSGNKYEQYF. The DNA of the CDR3 is TGTGCCAGCAGCGGAAACAAGTACGAGCAGTACTTC.

The chain links TRBV9 to TRBJ2-7; maybe TRBD1 (5 bases). Trimming left V 2 bases short and J 2 bases short, with 14 bases between. CDR1 is SGDLS, CDR2 YYNGEE, per germline. The CDR3 loop spans 15 amino acids. The CDR3 protein is CASSVQGAKTYEQYF. The CDR3, as DNA: TGTGCCAGCAGCGTTCAGGGCGCCAAAACCTACGAGCAGTACTTC.

V usage is TRBV7-9 and J usage is TRBJ2-1, with D maybe TRBD2 (5 bases). Germline V gives CDR1 SEHNR, CDR2 FQNEAQ (reference sequence). CDR3 size: 16 residues. V shed 1 base and J shed 7 bases, with 17 bases lying between them. CDR3 nucleotides: TGTGCCAGCAGCTTAGTAGAGCCGGGAAGAAGTAATGAGCAGTTCTTC. Residues: CASSLVEPGRSNEQFF.

The sample holds a few counts of this clone. The chain joins TRBV10-3 to TRBJ2-2, with D maybe TRBD1 (6 bases). Deletions cut 7 bases from V and 5 bases from J, with 14 bases between. Germline V gene sequence: CDR1 ENHRY, CDR2 SYGVKD. The CDR3 is 14 residues long. Written as DNA, the CDR3 is TGTGCCATCAATGGGGACATAGGGACCGGGGAGCTGTTTTTT. It codes for CAINGDIGTGELFF.

The V gene is TRBV18, the J gene TRBJ2-3; no definite D call. Per germline, CDR1 KGHSH and CDR2 LQKENI. The CDR3 is made up of 12 amino acids. Trimming cost V 0 bases and J 5 bases, with 3 bases left between them. CDR3 protein: CASSPPGDTQYF. CDR3 bases: TGTGCCAGCTCACCACCGGGAGATACGCAGTATTTT. Full variable domain (outside the CDR3, taken from reference TRBV18 and TRBJ2-3): NAGVMQNPRHLVRRRGQEARLRCSPMKGHSHVYWYRQLPEEGLKFMVYLQKENIIDESGMPKERFSAEFPKEGPSILRIQQVVRGDSAAYFCASSPPGDTQYFGPGTRLTVL.

CDR3 loop: CASSKRLRLAKNIQYF. The CDR3 DNA follows: TGTGCCAGCAGCAAACGCTTGCGACTAGCCAAAAACATTCAGTACTTC. The rearrangement joins TRBV21-1 to TRBJ2-4; TRBD2 reflects the table's D call only, with no check against the DNA. TRBV21-1 is labeled a pseudogene. The CDR3 runs 16 residues.

The rearrangement joins TRBV14 to TRBJ2-7; perhaps TRBD1 as D (5 bases). Germline V gene lookup returns CDR1 SGHDN and CDR2 FVKESK. V was trimmed by 5 bases and J by 5 bases, leaving 7 bases between them. The CDR3 spans 11 residues. As DNA, the CDR3 is TGTGCCAGCAGCGGGGCCCACGAGCAGTACTTC. Residues: CASSGAHEQYF. Complete variable domain (other parts from reference TRBV14 and TRBJ2-7): EAGVTQFPSHSVIEKGQTVTLRCDPISGHDNLYWYRRVMGKEIKFLLHFVKESKQDESGMPNNRFLAERTGGTYSTLKVQPAELEDSGVYFCASSGAHEQYFGPGTRLTVT.

This clone was detected only once. The chain links TRBV25-1 to TRBJ1-1; D not resolved. The V end was cut by 2 bases, the J end by 1 base, with 2 bases between. Germline values: CDR1 MGHDK, CDR2 SYGVNS. CDR3 length: 12 amino acids. The CDR3 loop reads CASSEPNTEAFF. For the CDR3, the DNA is TGTGCCAGCAGTGAACCGAACACTGAAGCTTTCTTT.

This clone appeared a few times. The rearrangement joins TRBV11-2 to TRBJ2-1; TRBD2 agrees at 10 bases. Per germline, CDR1 SGHAT and CDR2 FQNNGV. The CDR3 is 16 residues long. V trimming: 5 bases; J trimming: 8 bases; junction bases outside the gene matches: 12. The CDR3 region is CASSDKGASGSDEQFF. CDR3 nucleotides: TGTGCCAGCAGCGATAAGGGGGCTAGCGGGAGTGATGAGCAGTTCTTC.